One sample yielded the 14 T cell receptor beta chains listed below, sequenced in a study of blood T cell repertoires in COVID-19. Repertoires were generated with immunoSEQ multiplex PCR, while TCRdb's copy carries only in-frame clones and drops some. This table has approximately 250,000 clones, roughly 86% appearing once. The sample taken for sequencing was peripheral blood. Receptors originate from a woman in her sixties with COVID-19, enrolled during active disease.

The J gene is TRBJ1-1, the V gene TRBV10-2, with TRBD1 as a possible D gene (5 bases). The CDR3 sequence is 13 residues long. Trimming took off 0 bases at V and 6 bases at J, with 8 bases between the two ends. CDR1 is WSHSY and CDR2 is SAAADI in the germline V gene. In DNA, the CDR3 is TGCGCCAGCAGTGAGTCCGGGGGGGCTGAAGCTTTCTTT. Encoded protein: CASSESGGAEAFF.

J is TRBJ1-6 and V is TRBV5-4, with D tentatively TRBD1 (5 bases). CDR3 length: 14 residues. Trimming removed 4 bases from V and 6 bases from J, with 11 bases in between. CDR1 and CDR2 from the germline V gene are SGHNT and YYREEE (reference sequence). The CDR3 coding sequence is TGTGCCAGCAGCGCCCTTGGGGCTAATTCACCCCTCCACTTT. It is translated as CASSALGANSPLHF.

The chain combines TRBV10-2 with TRBJ1-2, with 10 bases identical to TRBD1. V lost 2 bases, J lost 6 bases, and 0 bases stayed unmatched. The CDR3 runs to 13 residues. Germline assignment: CDR1 WSHSY and CDR2 SAAADI. CDR3 protein: CASSEGQGDGYTF. The CDR3 region has the DNA TGCGCCAGCAGTGAGGGACAGGGGGATGGCTACACCTTC.

V gene TRBV7-8 combines with J gene TRBJ1-1, with D uncertain. The CDR3 spans 13 residues. The germline V and J ends were trimmed by 6 bases and 6 bases, with 14 bases remaining between them. Germline V CDR1 and CDR2: SGHVS, FQNEAQ. CDR3 DNA: TGTGCCAGCAGTCAATTCGAACGGGCTGAAGCTTTCTTT. Amino acid sequence: CASSQFERAEAFF.

The genes are TRBV4-3 and TRBJ2-3, with D possibly TRBD1 on 6 matching bases. The V gene's germline CDR1 is LGHNA and CDR2 YSLEER. V shed 0 bases and J shed 14 bases, with 21 bases lying between them. The CDR3 has 15 amino acids. DNA of the CDR3: TGCGCCAGCAGCCAAGAGTTGCAGGGGCCACATGGCCGGTATTTT. Translation: CASSQELQGPHGRYF.

The chain joins TRBV28 to TRBJ1-6; D perhaps matches TRBD1 (6 bases). Germline CDR1 reads MDHEN; CDR2 reads SYDVKM. V lost 6 bases and J 6 bases, leaving 18 bases between the germline ends. This CDR3 contains 16 residues. The DNA of the CDR3 is TGTGCCAGCAGCCAGGGTTCAGGGGAGGGTAATTCACCCCTCCACTTT. Amino acids: CASSQGSGEGNSPLHF.

CDR3 sequence: CAISEGRPEAFF. The CDR3 region has the DNA TGTGCCATCAGTGAGGGGAGGCCTGAAGCTTTCTTT. The chain links TRBV10-3 to TRBJ1-1; D is ambiguous. CDR1 is ENHRY and CDR2 is SYGVKD in the germline V gene. CDR3 length: 12 residues. The ends were cut back, 2 bases at V and 6 bases at J, with 7 bases in the middle.

The rearrangement links TRBV4-3 to TRBJ2-5; 9 nucleotides align to TRBD1. With V trimmed by 1 base and J by 4 bases, 7 bases remained unmatched. The CDR3 has 16 residues. The V gene's germline CDR1 is LGHNA and CDR2 YSLEER. The CDR3 nucleotides read TGCGCCAGCAGCCAAGCCCCACAGGGGGCAGGAGAGACCCAGTACTTC. It specifies CASSQAPQGAGETQYF.

In its sample, this clone was seen once. V usage is TRBV6-5 and J usage is TRBJ2-3; 7 nucleotides align to TRBD1. The CDR3 is 14 amino acids. The J segment lost 1 base and the V segment lost 6 bases, leaving 4 bases of the junction unmatched. The germline CDR1 and CDR2 sequences are MNHEY and SVGAGI. CDR3 coding DNA: TGTGCCAGCAGCCGGACAGGTGGCACAGATACGCAGTATTTT. Amino acids: CASSRTGGTDTQYF.

CDR3 protein: CAWNTGQGPYEQYF. The DNA for the CDR3 is TGTGCCTGGAACACGGGACAGGGACCTTACGAGCAGTACTTC. The rearrangement uses TRBV30 and TRBJ2-7; TRBD1 matches at 9 bases. Germline lookup yields CDR1 GTSNPN and CDR2 SVGIG (reference sequence). The CDR3 is made up of 14 amino acids. J gave up 4 bases and V 4 bases, and 8 bases lay outside the gene matches. The full variable domain, completed using reference TRBV30 and TRBJ2-7, is SQTIHQWPATLVQPVGSPLSLECTVEGTSNPNLYWYRQAAGRGLQLLFYSVGIGQISSEVPQNLSASRPQDRQFILSSKKLLLSDSGFYLCAWNTGQGPYEQYFGPGTRLTVT.

The chain links TRBV27 to TRBJ1-2, with D tentatively TRBD1 (5 bases). The CDR3 length is 13 residues. Germline CDR1 reads MNHEY; CDR2 reads SMNVEV (reference sequence). V was trimmed by 9 bases and J by 6 bases, leaving 17 bases between them. This CDR3 reads CASRRTEGNGYTF. CDR3 nucleotide sequence: TGTGCCAGTCGTCGAACGGAGGGGAATGGCTACACCTTC.

This chain uses TRBV30 with TRBJ2-7, with D perhaps matching TRBD1 (6 bases). Germline values: CDR1 GTSNPN, CDR2 SVGIG (reference sequence). The CDR3 sequence is 13 residues long. V was trimmed by 5 bases and J by 2 bases, leaving 13 bases between them. In DNA form, the CDR3 reads TGTGCCTGGGGGACGGGACACCCCTACGAGCAGTACTTC. This sequence encodes CAWGTGHPYEQYF.

The rearrangement uses TRBV6-2 or TRBV6-3 and TRBJ1-1; a possible D gene is TRBD1 (5 bases). Germline V gene data show CDR1 as MNHEY and CDR2 as SVGEGT. V was shortened by 5 bases and J by 4 bases, with 17 bases between the two germline ends. The CDR3 is 15 residues long. CDR3 nucleotides: TGTGCCAGCAGTCGGACGGGGGTTCGGTCCACTGAAGCTTTCTTT. This codes for CASSRTGVRSTEAFF.

V and J are TRBV12-3 or TRBV12-4 and TRBJ2-2, with 9 bases fitting TRBD2. V shed 7 bases, J shed 5 bases, and the junction held 2 bases outside the gene matches. This CDR3 has 13 residues. The CDR3 sequence is CASITSGTGELFF. The CDR3 nucleotides read TGTGCCAGCATTACTAGCGGGACCGGGGAGCTGTTTTTT.